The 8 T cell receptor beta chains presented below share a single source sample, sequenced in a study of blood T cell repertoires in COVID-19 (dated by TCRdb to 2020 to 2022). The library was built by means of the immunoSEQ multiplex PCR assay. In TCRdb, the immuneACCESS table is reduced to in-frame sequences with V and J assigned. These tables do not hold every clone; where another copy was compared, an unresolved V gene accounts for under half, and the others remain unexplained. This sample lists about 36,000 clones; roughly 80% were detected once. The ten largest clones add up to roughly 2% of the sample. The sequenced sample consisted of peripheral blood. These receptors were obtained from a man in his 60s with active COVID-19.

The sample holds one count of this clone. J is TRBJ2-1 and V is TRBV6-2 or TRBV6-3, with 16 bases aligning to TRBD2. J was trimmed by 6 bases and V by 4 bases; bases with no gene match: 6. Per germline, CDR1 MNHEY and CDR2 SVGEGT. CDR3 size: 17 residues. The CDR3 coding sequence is TGTGCCAGCAGTTTGGGACTAGCGGGGGGGCTTAGCAATGAGCAGTTCTTC. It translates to CASSLGLAGGLSNEQFF.

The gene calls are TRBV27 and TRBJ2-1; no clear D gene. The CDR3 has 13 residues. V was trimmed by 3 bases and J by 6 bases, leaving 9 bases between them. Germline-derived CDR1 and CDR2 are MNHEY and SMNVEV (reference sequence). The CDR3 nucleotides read TGTGCCAGCAGTTTTCGGAGTCCCAATGAGCAGTTCTTC. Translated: CASSFRSPNEQFF.

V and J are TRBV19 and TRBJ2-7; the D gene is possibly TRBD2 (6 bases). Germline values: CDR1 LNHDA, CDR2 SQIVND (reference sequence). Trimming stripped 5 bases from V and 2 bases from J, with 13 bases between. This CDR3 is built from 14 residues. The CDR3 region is CASSWVADTYEQYF. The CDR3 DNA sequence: TGTGCCAGTAGTTGGGTAGCGGACACCTACGAGCAGTACTTC.

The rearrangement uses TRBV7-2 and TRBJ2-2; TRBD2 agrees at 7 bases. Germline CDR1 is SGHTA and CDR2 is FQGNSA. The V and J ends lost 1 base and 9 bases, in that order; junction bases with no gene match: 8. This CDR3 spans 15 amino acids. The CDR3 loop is CASSLDRTGGRELFF. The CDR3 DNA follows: TGTGCCAGCAGCTTAGATCGGACGGGGGGTCGGGAGCTGTTTTTT. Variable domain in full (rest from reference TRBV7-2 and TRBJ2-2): GAGVSQSPSNKVTEKGKDVELRCDPISGHTALYWYRQSLGQGLEFLIYFQGNSAPDKSGLPSDRFSAERTGGSVSTLTIQRTQQEDSAVYLCASSLDRTGGRELFFGEGSRLTVL.

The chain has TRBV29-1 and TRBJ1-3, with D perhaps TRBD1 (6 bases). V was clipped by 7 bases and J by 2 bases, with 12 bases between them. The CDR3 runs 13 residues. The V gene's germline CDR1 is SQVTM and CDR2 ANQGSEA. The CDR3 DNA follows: TGCAGCGCCGAGGGGGGGACTGGAAACACCATATATTTT. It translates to CSAEGGTGNTIYF.

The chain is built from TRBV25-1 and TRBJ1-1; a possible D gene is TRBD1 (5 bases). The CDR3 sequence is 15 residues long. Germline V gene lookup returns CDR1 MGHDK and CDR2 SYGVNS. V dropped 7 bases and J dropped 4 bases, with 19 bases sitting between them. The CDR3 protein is CASTEWGESITEAFF. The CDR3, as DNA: TGTGCCAGCACCGAATGGGGGGAATCGATCACTGAAGCTTTCTTT.

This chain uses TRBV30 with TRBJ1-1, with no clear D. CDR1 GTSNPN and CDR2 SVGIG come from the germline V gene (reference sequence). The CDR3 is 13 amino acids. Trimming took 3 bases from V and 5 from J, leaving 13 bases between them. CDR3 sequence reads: CAWSAHRGTEAFF. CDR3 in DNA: TGTGCCTGGAGCGCCCATCGGGGAACTGAAGCTTTCTTT. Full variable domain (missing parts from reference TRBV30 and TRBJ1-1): SQTIHQWPATLVQPVGSPLSLECTVEGTSNPNLYWYRQAAGRGLQLLFYSVGIGQISSEVPQNLSASRPQDRQFILSSKKLLLSDSGFYLCAWSAHRGTEAFFGQGTRLTVV.

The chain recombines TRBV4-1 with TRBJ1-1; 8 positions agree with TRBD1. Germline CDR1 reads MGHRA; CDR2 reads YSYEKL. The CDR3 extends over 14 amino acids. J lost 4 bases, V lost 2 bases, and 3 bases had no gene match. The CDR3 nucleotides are TGCGCCAGCAGCCAACAGGACAGGGTCACTGAAGCTTTCTTT. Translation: CASSQQDRVTEAFF.